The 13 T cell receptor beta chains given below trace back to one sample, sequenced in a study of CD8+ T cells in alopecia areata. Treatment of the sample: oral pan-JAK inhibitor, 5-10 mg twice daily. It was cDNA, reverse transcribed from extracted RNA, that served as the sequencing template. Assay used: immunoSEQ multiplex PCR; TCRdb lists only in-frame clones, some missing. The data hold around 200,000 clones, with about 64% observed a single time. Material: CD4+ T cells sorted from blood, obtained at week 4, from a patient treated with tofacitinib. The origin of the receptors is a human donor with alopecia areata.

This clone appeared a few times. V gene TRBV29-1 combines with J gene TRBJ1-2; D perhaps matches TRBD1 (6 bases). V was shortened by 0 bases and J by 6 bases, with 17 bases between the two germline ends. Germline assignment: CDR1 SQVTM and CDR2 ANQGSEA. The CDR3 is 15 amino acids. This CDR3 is CSVEDGAGVLHGYTF. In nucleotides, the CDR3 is TGCAGCGTTGAAGATGGAGCAGGGGTGTTGCATGGCTACACCTTC.

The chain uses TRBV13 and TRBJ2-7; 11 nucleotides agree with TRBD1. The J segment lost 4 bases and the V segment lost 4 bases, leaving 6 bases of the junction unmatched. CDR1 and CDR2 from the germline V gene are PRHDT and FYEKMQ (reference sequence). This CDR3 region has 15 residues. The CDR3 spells CASSSPGQGVYEQYF. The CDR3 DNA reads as TGTGCCAGCAGCTCACCGGGACAGGGGGTATACGAGCAGTACTTC.

Here the CDR3 reads CASSESGGGAQETQYF. In DNA, the CDR3 is TGCGCCAGCAGTGAGTCGGGCGGGGGGGCCCAAGAGACCCAGTACTTC. V usage is TRBV10-1 and J usage is TRBJ2-5; 9 bases fit TRBD2. V shed 0 bases and J 1 base; nucleotides not matched to a gene: 3. The CDR3 spans 16 residues. CDR1 WNHNN and CDR2 SYGVQD come from the germline V gene (reference sequence).

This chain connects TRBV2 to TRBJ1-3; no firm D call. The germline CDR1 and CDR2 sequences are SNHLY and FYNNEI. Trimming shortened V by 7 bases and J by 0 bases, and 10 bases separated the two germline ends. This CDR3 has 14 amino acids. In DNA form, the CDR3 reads TGTGCCAGCAAGGAATATTACTCTGGAAACACCATATATTTT. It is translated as CASKEYYSGNTIYF.

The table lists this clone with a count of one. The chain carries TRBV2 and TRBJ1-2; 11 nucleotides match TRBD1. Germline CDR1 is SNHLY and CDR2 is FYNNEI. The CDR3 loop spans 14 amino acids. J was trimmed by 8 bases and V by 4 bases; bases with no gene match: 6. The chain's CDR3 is CASSVGTGGGGYTF. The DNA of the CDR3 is TGTGCCAGCAGTGTTGGGACAGGGGGTGGAGGCTACACCTTC. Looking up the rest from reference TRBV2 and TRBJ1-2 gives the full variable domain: EPEVTQTPSHQVTQMGQEVILRCVPISNHLYFYWYRQILGQKVEFLVSFYNNEISEKSEIFDDQFSVERPDGSNFTLKIRSTKLEDSAMYFCASSVGTGGGGYTFGSGTRLTVV.

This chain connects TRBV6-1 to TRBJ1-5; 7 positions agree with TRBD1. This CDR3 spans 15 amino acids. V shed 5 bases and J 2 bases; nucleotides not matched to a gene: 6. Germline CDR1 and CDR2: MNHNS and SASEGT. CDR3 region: CASSMTGYGNQPQHF. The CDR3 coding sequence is TGTGCCAGCAGTATGACAGGGTACGGCAATCAGCCCCAGCATTTT.

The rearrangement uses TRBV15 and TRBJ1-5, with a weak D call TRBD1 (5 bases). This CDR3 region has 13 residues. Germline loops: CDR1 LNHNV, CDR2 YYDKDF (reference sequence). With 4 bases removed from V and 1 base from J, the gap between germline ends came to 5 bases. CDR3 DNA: TGTGCCACCAGCACAGGGAGCAATCAGCCCCAGCATTTT. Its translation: CATSTGSNQPQHF.

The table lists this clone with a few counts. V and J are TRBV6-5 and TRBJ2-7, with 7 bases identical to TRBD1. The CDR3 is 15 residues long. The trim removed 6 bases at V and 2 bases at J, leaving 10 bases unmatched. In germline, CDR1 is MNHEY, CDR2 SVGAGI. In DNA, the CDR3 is TGTGCCAGCAGACTAACCCAGGGGGAGACCTACGAGCAGTACTTC. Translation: CASRLTQGETYEQYF.

CDR3 in amino acids: CASSLGWDQPQHF. As DNA, the CDR3 is TGTGCCAGCAGTTTAGGGTGGGATCAGCCCCAGCATTTT. The V gene is TRBV27, the J gene TRBJ1-5; D gene unclear. V was cut by 2 bases and J by 5 bases, with 7 bases left in between. The length of the CDR3 is 13 residues. Germline CDR1 is MNHEY and CDR2 is SMNVEV (reference sequence).

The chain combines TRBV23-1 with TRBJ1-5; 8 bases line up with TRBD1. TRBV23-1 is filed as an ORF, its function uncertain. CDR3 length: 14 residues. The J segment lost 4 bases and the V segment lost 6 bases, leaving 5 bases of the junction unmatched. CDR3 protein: CASRPDRENQPQHF. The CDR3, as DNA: TGCGCCAGCAGACCGGACAGGGAGAATCAGCCCCAGCATTTT.

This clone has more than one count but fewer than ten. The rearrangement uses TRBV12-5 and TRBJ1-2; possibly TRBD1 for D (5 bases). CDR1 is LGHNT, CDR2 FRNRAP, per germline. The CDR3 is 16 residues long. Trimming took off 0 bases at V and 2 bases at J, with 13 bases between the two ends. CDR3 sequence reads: CASGLVEAGTNYGYTF. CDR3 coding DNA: TGTGCTAGTGGTTTGGTTGAGGCAGGGACCAACTATGGCTACACCTTC. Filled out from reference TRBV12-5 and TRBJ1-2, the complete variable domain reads DARVTQTPRHKVTEMGQEVTMRCQPILGHNTVFWYRQTMMQGLELLAYFRNRAPLDDSGMPKDRFSAEMPDATLATLKIQPSEPRDSAVYFCASGLVEAGTNYGYTFGSGTRLTVV.

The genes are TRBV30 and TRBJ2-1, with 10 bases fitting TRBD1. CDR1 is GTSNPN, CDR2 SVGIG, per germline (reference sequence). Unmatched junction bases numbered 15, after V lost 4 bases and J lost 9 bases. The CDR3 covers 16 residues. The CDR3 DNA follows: TGTGCCTGGACTTCGCCGGGACAGGGGTCGTCGACTGAGCAGTTCTTC. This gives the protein CAWTSPGQGSSTEQFF.

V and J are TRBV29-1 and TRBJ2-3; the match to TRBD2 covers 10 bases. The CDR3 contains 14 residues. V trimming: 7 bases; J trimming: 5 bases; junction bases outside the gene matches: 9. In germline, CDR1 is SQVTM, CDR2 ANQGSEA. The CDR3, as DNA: TGCAGCGGGGAGCGGGGGGGCTCAATAGATACGCAGTATTTT. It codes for CSGERGGSIDTQYF.